A selection of T cell receptor beta chains follows, all from one sample in a study of control samples from healthy donors and cancer patients. The repertoire was sequenced with immunoSEQ multiplex PCR; TCRdb's copy has only in-frame clones and lacks some. The table lists 45,000 or so clones, about 91% of them singletons. The sample taken for sequencing was PBMCs. These receptor sequences come from a woman in her thirties or forties with head and neck cancer. Each CDR3 is given with its conserved first and last residue. Each record gives: clone size, J gene, V gene, D gene, CDR3 DNA, CDR3 protein. A D gene is named only where the DNA matches it firmly. A clone size is listed for some rows: how often the clone was seen (once, few, many), or a class if it is expanded.

clone size: NA; J gene: TRBJ1-5; V gene: TRBV7-2; D gene: NA; CDR3 DNA: TGTGCCAGCAGCTTAAGGGGGAGGGACAACTATAGCAATCAGCCCCAGCATTTT; CDR3 protein: CASSLRGRDNYSNQPQHF
clone size: once; J gene: TRBJ2-7; V gene: TRBV5-6; D gene: TRBD2; CDR3 DNA: TGTGCCAGCAGCTTAAGGGGAGGGAGGGTTTACGAGCAGTACTTC; CDR3 protein: CASSLRGGRVYEQYF
clone size: NA; J gene: TRBJ2-7; V gene: TRBV27; D gene: NA; CDR3 DNA: TGTGCCAGCAGTCAATGGGACACTCGGGGCGAGCAGTACTTC; CDR3 protein: CASSQWDTRGEQYF
clone size: once; J gene: TRBJ1-6; V gene: TRBV6-5; D gene: NA; CDR3 DNA: TGTGCCAGCAGTTACGACAGGAATAATTCACCCCTCCACTTT; CDR3 protein: CASSYDRNNSPLHF
clone size: NA; J gene: TRBJ2-1; V gene: TRBV5-1; D gene: TRBD1; CDR3 DNA: TGCGCCAGCAGCTTTCGACAGGGGGCTGAGGGTGAGCAGTTCTTC; CDR3 protein: CASSFRQGAEGEQFF
clone size: NA; J gene: TRBJ2-2; V gene: TRBV18; D gene: TRBD1; CDR3 DNA: TGTGCCAGCTCGGGACAGGCTAACACCGGGGAGCTGTTTTTT; CDR3 protein: CASSGQANTGELFF
clone size: once; J gene: TRBJ2-5; V gene: TRBV5-4; D gene: NA; CDR3 DNA: TGTGCCAGCAGCCCCGGGGGTCGCAGCGGAATCCAAGAGACCCAGTACTTC; CDR3 protein: CASSPGGRSGIQETQYF
clone size: once; J gene: TRBJ1-5; V gene: TRBV12-5; D gene: TRBD1; CDR3 DNA: TGTGCTAGTGGTCCGGGGACAGTGCAGCCCCAGCATTTT; CDR3 protein: CASGPGTVQPQHF
clone size: NA; J gene: TRBJ2-3; V gene: TRBV14; D gene: NA; CDR3 DNA: TGTGCCAGCAGCCTCAAGGTAACAGGCACAGATACGCAGTATTTT; CDR3 protein: CASSLKVTGTDTQYF
clone size: NA; J gene: TRBJ2-3; V gene: TRBV27; D gene: NA; CDR3 DNA: TGTGCCAGCAGTTGGTTGGACAAGAGCACAGATACGCAGTATTTT; CDR3 protein: CASSWLDKSTDTQYF
clone size: NA; J gene: TRBJ2-3; V gene: TRBV19; D gene: TRBD2; CDR3 DNA: TGTGCCAGTAGTTCTAGCGGGAGAGGTTCAGATACGCAGTATTTT; CDR3 protein: CASSSSGRGSDTQYF
clone size: NA; J gene: TRBJ2-2; V gene: TRBV9; D gene: NA; CDR3 DNA: TGTGCCAGCAGCCCTGACTTTGCCGGGGAGCTGTTTTTT; CDR3 protein: CASSPDFAGELFF
clone size: NA; J gene: TRBJ1-2; V gene: TRBV27; D gene: TRBD1; CDR3 DNA: TGTGCCAGCAGTTTATGGACAGGGGGCGGAGTAGACTACACCTTC; CDR3 protein: CASSLWTGGGVDYTF
clone size: once; J gene: TRBJ1-3; V gene: TRBV7-3; D gene: NA; CDR3 DNA: TGTGCCAGCAGCTTTTCCGGACCGAACTCTGGAAACACCATATATTTT; CDR3 protein: CASSFSGPNSGNTIYF
clone size: NA; J gene: TRBJ2-7; V gene: TRBV3-1/TRBV3-2; D gene: TRBD1; CDR3 DNA: TGTGCCAGCAGCCGCCGGGACAGTCTCTACGAGCAGTACTTC; CDR3 protein: CASSRRDSLYEQYF
clone size: NA; J gene: TRBJ2-3; V gene: TRBV27; D gene: NA; CDR3 DNA: TGTGCCAGCAGTTTTTTCCCTAGCACAGATACGCAGTATTTT; CDR3 protein: CASSFFPSTDTQYF
clone size: NA; J gene: TRBJ1-1; V gene: TRBV18; D gene: NA; CDR3 DNA: TGTGCCAGCTCCCAGCAGGGGTCTGAGAACACTGAAGCTTTCTTT; CDR3 protein: CASSQQGSENTEAFF
clone size: few; J gene: TRBJ2-3; V gene: TRBV30; D gene: NA; CDR3 DNA: TGTGCCTGGAGTGATGCCTGGCGGGGCGCCCGAAGCACAGATACGCAGTATTTT; CDR3 protein: CAWSDAWRGARSTDTQYF
clone size: NA; J gene: TRBJ1-2; V gene: TRBV28; D gene: TRBD1; CDR3 DNA: TGTGCCAGCAGTTTAAGGGACAGGGGGCTAGGCTACACCTTC; CDR3 protein: CASSLRDRGLGYTF
clone size: NA; J gene: TRBJ2-3; V gene: TRBV27; D gene: TRBD2; CDR3 DNA: TGTGCCAGCAGTTTTACTAGCGGCACTCCAGATACGCAGTATTTT; CDR3 protein: CASSFTSGTPDTQYF
clone size: NA; J gene: TRBJ2-3; V gene: TRBV7-9; D gene: NA; CDR3 DNA: TGTGCCAGCAGCTTATCCGGACCTTACACAGATACGCAGTATTTT; CDR3 protein: CASSLSGPYTDTQYF
clone size: NA; J gene: TRBJ2-5; V gene: TRBV2; D gene: NA; CDR3 DNA: TGTGCCAGCAAATCCCTGGAGACCCAGTACTTC; CDR3 protein: CASKSLETQYF
clone size: NA; J gene: TRBJ2-3; V gene: TRBV6-5; D gene: NA; CDR3 DNA: TGTGCCAGCAGTTACGGGTTGTCTAGCACAGATACGCAGTATTTT; CDR3 protein: CASSYGLSSTDTQYF
clone size: NA; J gene: TRBJ2-1; V gene: TRBV28; D gene: NA; CDR3 DNA: TGTGCCAGCACCCCTGCGAGAGGCAGGTACAATGAGCAGTTCTTC; CDR3 protein: CASTPARGRYNEQFF
clone size: NA; J gene: TRBJ2-7; V gene: TRBV6-2/TRBV6-3; D gene: TRBD2; CDR3 DNA: TGTGCCAGCAGCTGGGACTACTACTACGAGCAGTACTTC; CDR3 protein: CASSWDYYYEQYF
clone size: NA; J gene: TRBJ2-7; V gene: TRBV29-1; D gene: TRBD1; CDR3 DNA: TGCAGCGTGATAACAGGGGGCGAGCAGTACTTT; CDR3 protein: CSVITGGEQYF
clone size: NA; J gene: TRBJ2-1; V gene: TRBV20-1; D gene: TRBD2; CDR3 DNA: TGCAGTGCTAGTGGCCTAGCGGGGGGACCCTACAATGAGCAGTTCTTC; CDR3 protein: CSASGLAGGPYNEQFF
clone size: NA; J gene: TRBJ2-1; V gene: TRBV11-1; D gene: TRBD2; CDR3 DNA: TGTGCCAGCGGACTAGCGGGGGGCTACAATGAGCAGTTCTTC; CDR3 protein: CASGLAGGYNEQFF
clone size: NA; J gene: TRBJ2-4; V gene: TRBV21-1; D gene: NA; CDR3 DNA: TGTGCCAGCAGCAAGGTATTCAGTAAAAACATTCAGTACTTC; CDR3 protein: CASSKVFSKNIQYF
clone size: NA; J gene: TRBJ1-2; V gene: TRBV11-2; D gene: NA; CDR3 DNA: TGTGCCAGCAGCTTAGCAGGGAATGGCTACACCTTC; CDR3 protein: CASSLAGNGYTF
clone size: NA; J gene: TRBJ1-1; V gene: TRBV3-1/TRBV3-2; D gene: TRBD1; CDR3 DNA: TGTGCCAGCAGCCTTGGGCGACAGGGGAACACTGAAGCTTTCTTT; CDR3 protein: CASSLGRQGNTEAFF
clone size: NA; J gene: TRBJ2-1; V gene: TRBV18; D gene: TRBD2; CDR3 DNA: TGTGCCAGCTCAACCCTAGCGGTTACCTACAATGAGCAGTTCTTC; CDR3 protein: CASSTLAVTYNEQFF
clone size: NA; J gene: TRBJ2-2; V gene: TRBV27; D gene: NA; CDR3 DNA: TGTGCCAGCAGTCTCATTCTAACAGGGTTAGACACCGGGGAGCTGTTTTTT; CDR3 protein: CASSLILTGLDTGELFF
clone size: once; J gene: TRBJ2-7; V gene: TRBV28; D gene: NA; CDR3 DNA: TGTGCCAGCAGTTTCCTCAGGGACCTTCGCGAGCAGTACTTC; CDR3 protein: CASSFLRDLREQYF
clone size: NA; J gene: TRBJ2-2; V gene: TRBV2; D gene: TRBD2; CDR3 DNA: TGTGCCAGCTACAAGCGGGGATCCGGGGAGCTGTTTTTT; CDR3 protein: CASYKRGSGELFF
clone size: NA; J gene: TRBJ1-4; V gene: TRBV28; D gene: NA; CDR3 DNA: TGTGCCAGCAGTTTTGGAGGTAATCTTGATTTT; CDR3 protein: CASSFGGNLDF
clone size: NA; J gene: TRBJ2-2; V gene: TRBV29-1; D gene: NA; CDR3 DNA: TGCAGCGTCGAACCCGCGAACACCGGGGAGCTGTTTTTT; CDR3 protein: CSVEPANTGELFF
clone size: NA; J gene: TRBJ2-7; V gene: TRBV11-2; D gene: NA; CDR3 DNA: TGTGCCAGCAGCTCCTCCTACGAGCAGTACTTC; CDR3 protein: CASSSSYEQYF
clone size: NA; J gene: TRBJ2-5; V gene: TRBV5-1; D gene: TRBD2; CDR3 DNA: TGCGCCAGCAGCTCGCTTACTAGCGGGAGACTCCAAGAGACCCAGTACTTC; CDR3 protein: CASSSLTSGRLQETQYF
clone size: NA; J gene: TRBJ1-3; V gene: TRBV5-1; D gene: NA; CDR3 DNA: TGCGCCAGCAGCTTAGGCCAGACTGGAAACACCATATATTTT; CDR3 protein: CASSLGQTGNTIYF
clone size: NA; J gene: TRBJ1-1; V gene: TRBV11-2; D gene: NA; CDR3 DNA: TGTGCCAGCAGCTTAACGAACACTGAAGCTTTCTTT; CDR3 protein: CASSLTNTEAFF
clone size: NA; J gene: TRBJ2-7; V gene: TRBV2; D gene: NA; CDR3 DNA: TGTGCCAGCATGGGGGGCTACGAGCAGTACTTC; CDR3 protein: CASMGGYEQYF
clone size: NA; J gene: TRBJ1-1; V gene: TRBV7-9; D gene: NA; CDR3 DNA: TGTGCCAGCAGCTTAGACATGAACACTGAAGCTTTCTTT; CDR3 protein: CASSLDMNTEAFF
clone size: NA; J gene: TRBJ2-7; V gene: TRBV19; D gene: TRBD2; CDR3 DNA: TGTGCCAGTAGCCTTAGCGGGAGGCAAGACGAGCAGTACTTC; CDR3 protein: CASSLSGRQDEQYF
clone size: NA; J gene: TRBJ2-7; V gene: TRBV11-3; D gene: TRBD2; CDR3 DNA: TGTGCCAGCAGCCCCCGAGGTAGCGGGAGTTCCTACGAGCAGTACTTC; CDR3 protein: CASSPRGSGSSYEQYF
clone size: medium-sized; J gene: TRBJ1-5; V gene: TRBV7-9; D gene: NA; CDR3 DNA: TGTGCCAGCAGCTTAGAATTTGGGAGGGAGAGTAGCAATCAGCCCCAGCATTTT; CDR3 protein: CASSLEFGRESSNQPQHF
clone size: NA; J gene: TRBJ1-2; V gene: TRBV12-3/TRBV12-4; D gene: NA; CDR3 DNA: TGTGCCAGCTGGCAGGGAAACTATGGCTACACCTTC; CDR3 protein: CASWQGNYGYTF
clone size: NA; J gene: TRBJ1-1; V gene: TRBV3-1/TRBV3-2; D gene: TRBD1; CDR3 DNA: TGTGCCAGCAGCCTCAGACAGGGGGAGGCAGCTTTCTTT; CDR3 protein: CASSLRQGEAAFF